This TCR beta chain was identified during a study of shared clonotypes between healthy human individuals. Study background: The cohort comprised a couple of women and a few men. Their ages spanned 18 to 49 years.

Study-level results: Sharing across four donors was highest in naive CD4 (around 5%) and lowest in memory CD8 (approximately 0.4%).

Germline trimming cut 6 bases from V and 8 bases from J; bases unmatched to any gene: 9. The CDR3 totals 16 residues. Looked up from germline, CDR1 is MRHNA and CDR2 is SNTAGT. Researchers ran the assay at a deep level. Here immunoSEQ multiplex PCR was the method, and the copy in TCRdb shows in-frame clones only, minus some. The profile shows approximately 2.5 million clones, approximately 92% of them singletons. Adult donors, all healthy and HIV-negative, had no recent acute infections or vaccinations. On this clone: What it binds is not known.

Sample: naive CD4+ T cells sorted from blood. Specified subset: CD45RA+ positively selected. The chain joins TRBV6-4 to TRBJ2-3; the match to TRBD2 covers 15 bases. The sequence came from a man younger than 35 in good health. CDR3 DNA: TGTGCCAGCAGCGGGGGACTAGCGGGAGGAAAGGGTACGCAGTATTTT. This sequence encodes CASSGGLAGGKGTQYF.